This T cell receptor beta chain was recovered during a study of cytomegalovirus exposure and HLA in healthy donors. It was with 60 Vbeta and 13 Jbeta primers that the PCR ran. The protocol was immunoSEQ multiplex PCR, while the TCRdb copy is restricted to in-frame clones and leaves out a portion. The sample carries tens of thousands of clones, over 50% recorded once. This clone occurred a few times. Germline CDR1 is MNHNY and CDR2 is SVGAGI (reference sequence). This CDR3 comprises 11 residues. Trimming pared 4 bases from V and 11 bases from J, leaving 12 bases between. The TCR originated in a man aged 35 to 55 in good health and CMV-seropositive. The chain links TRBV6-6 to TRBJ2-7, with a tentative D call TRBD1 (7 bases). Material for sequencing was PBMCs. CDR3 coding DNA: TGTGCCAGCAGTTTAACAGGGGAGGAGTACTTC. It is translated as CASSLTGEEYF.